The sequence of this T cell receptor beta chain was determined in a study of beta chain features in type 1 diabetes (dated by TCRdb to 2016 to 2019). With regard to the full study: Mean age, gender distribution, total cell number and subset yield were not different between patients and healthy donors. A total of roughly 99,000,000 sorted cells were examined across all samples, and the number of cells per subset was strongly correlated with RNA yield. The study compared TCRB repertoires of sorted circulating CD4+ T cell subsets between recently diagnosed type 1 diabetes patients and matched healthy donors. Naive and central memory subsets were obtained from all 28 donors, but regulatory and stem cell-like memory subsets were isolated from only 8 patients and roughly eight healthy donors. General conclusions and limits of the study: Because cDNA was sequenced instead of genomic DNA, highly expressing activated cells could be over-represented, though the groups showed no difference in activation or CD3 levels. At VDJ recombination sites, type 1 diabetes patients had fewer insertions and more deleted nucleotides, which implies abnormalities in thymic rearrangement. Because small numbers of individuals were included in the HLA sub-analyses, any influence of HLA type on TCRB rearrangement was left unresolved. Naive, central memory and regulatory TCRB repertoires appeared to be more similar among patients than among healthy donors. Type 1 diabetes patients showed a moderate but significant shortening of TCRB CDR3 length in all four CD4+ subsets. PCR may preferentially amplify shorter templates, but because patient and control samples were amplified and corrected together, any resulting skew would affect both groups equally.

Each donor gave one peripheral blood draw, approximately 110 mL on average, collected into heparinised tubes. Naive, central memory, regulatory and stem cell-like memory CD4+ T cells were sorted on a BD FACSAria II using a panel including CD45RO, CCR7, CD25, CD127, CD95 and CD27. Every sorted population had a purity above 98%. PBMCs were separated immediately by Lymphoprep density gradient centrifugation and were stained directly, without being cultured. So that batch effects would be minimized, each experiment stained and sorted samples in pairs, pairing one healthy donor with one patient. The High Capacity cDNA Reverse Transcription Kit was used to reverse transcribe all of the isolated RNA, meaning that expressed TCRB transcripts were what got sequenced. Survey-depth immunoSEQ sequencing was performed on stem cell-like memory T cell samples, with an average of roughly 1 million total reads per sample. Sorted cells were lysed in RLT buffer, and RNA was extracted using DNase-treated RNeasy Micro or Mini kits according to cell number. Each cell subset was processed on its own to prevent cross-contamination, while patient and healthy donor samples were processed together. The immunoSEQ multiplex PCR was used to amplify TCRB sequences from cDNA, yielding 87-bp fragments that span the CDR3 region. Amplicons were sequenced on the Illumina HiSeq platform. The source study handled its data this way. Synthetic template baselines were used to correct PCR bias computationally, reads within Hamming distance 2 were collapsed together, and singletons that could not be merged were discarded. Reads were aligned to IMGT to assign V, D and J genes, CDR3 length, and insertions or deletions at six rearrangement sites. Within each subset, clonotype counts were normalized to the number of sorted cells before true diversity and Gini coefficients were calculated with the tcR R package. The overlap coefficient, calculated on TCRB nucleotide sequences, was used to quantify repertoire sharing. Sourced from immuneACCESS, this table was stored by TCRdb with only in-frame sequences that have V and J called. A share of the clones is absent; for the studies checked, an unresolved V gene accounts for under half, and the remainder has no known explanation. The V and J calls and clone size were taken over from that table, and D and trimming were inferred from the DNA. The sample has 15,000 to 17,000 clones on record, approximately 45% of them singletons. The ten largest account for about 0.57% of the sample.

Taken from cysteine to phenylalanine, the CDR3 has 14 residues. This entry keeps only the CDR3 DNA: 42 bases, framed from base 1. CDR1 and CDR2 are read off the germline V gene as SGHRS and YFSETQ. V is cut back by 5 bases and J by 4 bases, with 7 bases in the junction unmatched. Turning to this clone: The clone's antigen remains unknown. No clone much larger than this one lies a single base away; base qualities are absent.

The rearrangement joined TRBV5-1 to TRBJ2-3; TRBD2 matches 7 bases in the middle. The sample consisted of stem cell memory CD4+ T cells from blood. Read against the paper, the sample's cell subset or site label means: stem cell-like memory CD4+ T cells. The receptor was derived from a woman aged 40 to 50 in good health. Here is the DNA: TGCGCCAGCAGTGAGACTAGCAAGGCAGATACGCAGTATTTT. This encodes CASSETSKADTQYF.